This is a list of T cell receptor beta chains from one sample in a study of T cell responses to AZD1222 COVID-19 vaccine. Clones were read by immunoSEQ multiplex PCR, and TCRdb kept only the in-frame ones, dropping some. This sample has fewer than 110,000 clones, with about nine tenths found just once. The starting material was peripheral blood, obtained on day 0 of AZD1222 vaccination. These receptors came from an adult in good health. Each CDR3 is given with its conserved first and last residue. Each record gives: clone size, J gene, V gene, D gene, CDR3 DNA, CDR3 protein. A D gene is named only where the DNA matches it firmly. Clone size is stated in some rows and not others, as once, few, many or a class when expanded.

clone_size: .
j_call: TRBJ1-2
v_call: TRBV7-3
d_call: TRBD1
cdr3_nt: TGTGCCAGCAGCGACCGGACAGGTGGGGGCTACACCTTC
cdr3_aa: CASSDRTGGGYTF

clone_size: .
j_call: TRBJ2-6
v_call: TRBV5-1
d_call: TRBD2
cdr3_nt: TGCGCCAGCGGGGTAGCGGGGGTCGATGGGGCCAACGTCCTGACTTTC
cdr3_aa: CASGVAGVDGANVLTF

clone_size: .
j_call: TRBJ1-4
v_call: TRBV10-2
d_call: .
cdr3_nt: TGCGCCAGCAGATCCCGGGGGACCGGTAATGAAAAACTGTTTTTT
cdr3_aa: CASRSRGTGNEKLFF

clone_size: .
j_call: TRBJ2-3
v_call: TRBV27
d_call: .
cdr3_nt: TGTGCCAGCAGCCCGTGGGTCACAGATACGCAGTATTTT
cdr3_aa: CASSPWVTDTQYF

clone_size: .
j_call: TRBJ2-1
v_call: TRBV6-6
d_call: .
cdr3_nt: TGTGCCAGCAGTCGATCGGGGGGCACCTACAATGAGCAGTTCTTC
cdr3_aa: CASSRSGGTYNEQFF

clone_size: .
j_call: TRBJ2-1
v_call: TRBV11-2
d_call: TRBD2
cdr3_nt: TGTGCCAGCAGCTTAACTAGCGGAGCCTACAATGAGCAGTTCTTC
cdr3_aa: CASSLTSGAYNEQFF

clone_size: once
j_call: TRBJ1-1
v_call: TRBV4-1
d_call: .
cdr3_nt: TGCGCCAGCAGCCAAGGACAGGAGAACACTGAAGCTTTCTTT
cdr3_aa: CASSQGQENTEAFF

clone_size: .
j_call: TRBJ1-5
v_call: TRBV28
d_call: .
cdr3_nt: TGTGCCAGCAGTTTATCGGCGTCAAATAGCAATCAGCCCCAGCATTTT
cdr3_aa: CASSLSASNSNQPQHF

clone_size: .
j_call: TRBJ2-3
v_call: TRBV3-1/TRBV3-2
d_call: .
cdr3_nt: TGTGCCAGCAGCCAAGCGACTAGATCAGATACGCAGTATTTT
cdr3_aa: CASSQATRSDTQYF

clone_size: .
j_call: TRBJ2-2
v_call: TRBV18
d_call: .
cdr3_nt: TGTGCCAGCTCACCGTCCGGGTCTGACGGGGAGCTGTTTTTT
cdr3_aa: CASSPSGSDGELFF

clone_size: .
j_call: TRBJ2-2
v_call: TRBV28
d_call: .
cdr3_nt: TGTGCCAGCACCCGGGTCCGCGCCGGGGAGCTGTTTTTT
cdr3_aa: CASTRVRAGELFF

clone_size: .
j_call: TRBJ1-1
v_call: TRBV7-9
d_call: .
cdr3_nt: TGTGCCAGCAGCTCAGAGGACACTGAAGCTTTCTTT
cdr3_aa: CASSSEDTEAFF

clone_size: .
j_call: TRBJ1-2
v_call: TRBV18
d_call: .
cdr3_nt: TGTGCCAGCTCACCAGCAGACTATGGCTACACCTTC
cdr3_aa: CASSPADYGYTF

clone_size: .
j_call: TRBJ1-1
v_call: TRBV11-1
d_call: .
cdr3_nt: TGTGCCAGCAGCTTGGATAGGTCGAACACTGAAGCTTTCTTT
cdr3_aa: CASSLDRSNTEAFF

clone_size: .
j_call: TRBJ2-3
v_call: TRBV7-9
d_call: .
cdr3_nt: TGTGCCAGCAGCTTATCAGGACTCAGAACGCAGTATTTT
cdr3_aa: CASSLSGLRTQYF

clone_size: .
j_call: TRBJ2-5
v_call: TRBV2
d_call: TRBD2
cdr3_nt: TGTGCCAGCTTGGCGGGGGGGCTAGTAGAGACCCAGTACTTC
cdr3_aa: CASLAGGLVETQYF